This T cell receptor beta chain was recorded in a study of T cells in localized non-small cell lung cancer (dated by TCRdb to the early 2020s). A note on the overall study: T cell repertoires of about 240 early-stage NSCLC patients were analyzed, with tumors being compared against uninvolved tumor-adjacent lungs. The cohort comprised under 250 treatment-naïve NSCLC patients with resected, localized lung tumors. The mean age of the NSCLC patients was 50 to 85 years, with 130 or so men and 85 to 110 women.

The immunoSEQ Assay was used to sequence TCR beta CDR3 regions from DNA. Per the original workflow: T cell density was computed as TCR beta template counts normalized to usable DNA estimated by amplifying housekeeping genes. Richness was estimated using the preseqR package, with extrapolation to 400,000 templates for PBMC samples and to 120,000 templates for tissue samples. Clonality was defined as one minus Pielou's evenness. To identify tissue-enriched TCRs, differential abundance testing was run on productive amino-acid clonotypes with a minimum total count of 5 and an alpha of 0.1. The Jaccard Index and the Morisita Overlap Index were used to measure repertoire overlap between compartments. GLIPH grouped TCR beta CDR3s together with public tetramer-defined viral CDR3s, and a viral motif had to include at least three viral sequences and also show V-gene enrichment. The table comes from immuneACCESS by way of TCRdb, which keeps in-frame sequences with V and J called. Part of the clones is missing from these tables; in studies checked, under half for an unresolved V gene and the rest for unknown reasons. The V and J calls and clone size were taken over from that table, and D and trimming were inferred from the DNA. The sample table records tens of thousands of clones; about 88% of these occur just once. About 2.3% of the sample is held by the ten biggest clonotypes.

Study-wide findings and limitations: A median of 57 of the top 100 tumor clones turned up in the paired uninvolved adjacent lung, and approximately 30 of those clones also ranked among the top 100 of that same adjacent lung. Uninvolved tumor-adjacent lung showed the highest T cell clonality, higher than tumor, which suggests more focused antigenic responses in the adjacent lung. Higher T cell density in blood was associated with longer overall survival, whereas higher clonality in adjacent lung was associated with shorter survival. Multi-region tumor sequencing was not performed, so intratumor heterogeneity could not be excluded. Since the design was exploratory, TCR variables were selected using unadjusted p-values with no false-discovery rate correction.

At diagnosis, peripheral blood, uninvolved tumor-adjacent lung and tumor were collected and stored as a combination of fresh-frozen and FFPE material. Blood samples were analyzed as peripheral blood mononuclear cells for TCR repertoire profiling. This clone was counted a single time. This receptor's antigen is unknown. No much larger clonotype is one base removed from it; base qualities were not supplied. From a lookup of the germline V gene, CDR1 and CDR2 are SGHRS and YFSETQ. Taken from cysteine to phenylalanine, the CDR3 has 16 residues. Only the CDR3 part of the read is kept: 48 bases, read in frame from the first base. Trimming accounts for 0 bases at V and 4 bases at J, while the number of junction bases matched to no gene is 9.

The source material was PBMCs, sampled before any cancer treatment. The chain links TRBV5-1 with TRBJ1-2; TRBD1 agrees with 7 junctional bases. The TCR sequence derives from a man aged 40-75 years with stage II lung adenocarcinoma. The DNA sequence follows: TGCGCCAGCAGCTTGGCCGGGGCCTACAGGGGCTATGGCTACACCTTC. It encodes CASSLAGAYRGYGYTF. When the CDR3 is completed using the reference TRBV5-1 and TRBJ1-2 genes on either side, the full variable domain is KAGVTQTPRYLIKTRGQQVTLSCSPISGHRSVSWYQQTPGQGLQFLFEYFSETQRNKGNFPGRFSGRQFSNSRSEMNVSTLELGDSALYLCASSLAGAYRGYGYTFGSGTRLTVV.